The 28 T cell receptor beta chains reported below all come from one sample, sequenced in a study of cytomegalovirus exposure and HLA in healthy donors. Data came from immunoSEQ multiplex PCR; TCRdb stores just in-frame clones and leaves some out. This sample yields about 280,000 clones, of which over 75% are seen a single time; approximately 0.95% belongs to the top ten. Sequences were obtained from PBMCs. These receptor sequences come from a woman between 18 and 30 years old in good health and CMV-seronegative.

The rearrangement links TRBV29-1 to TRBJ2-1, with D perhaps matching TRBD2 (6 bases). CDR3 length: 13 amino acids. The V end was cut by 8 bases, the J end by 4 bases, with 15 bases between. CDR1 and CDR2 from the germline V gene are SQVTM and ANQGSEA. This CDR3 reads CSINRDFYNEQFF. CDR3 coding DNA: TGCAGCATAAACCGGGACTTTTACAATGAGCAGTTCTTC.

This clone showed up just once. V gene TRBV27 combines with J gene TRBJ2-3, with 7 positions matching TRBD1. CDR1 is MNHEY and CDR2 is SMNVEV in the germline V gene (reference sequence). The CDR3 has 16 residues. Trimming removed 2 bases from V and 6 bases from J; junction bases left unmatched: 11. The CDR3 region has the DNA TGTGCCAGCAGTTTAAGGGGGATAACAGGGGCGGATACGCAGTATTTT. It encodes CASSLRGITGADTQYF.

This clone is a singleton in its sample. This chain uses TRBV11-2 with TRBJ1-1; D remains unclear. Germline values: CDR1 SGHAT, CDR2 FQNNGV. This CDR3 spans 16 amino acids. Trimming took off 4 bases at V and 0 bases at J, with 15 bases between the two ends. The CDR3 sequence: CASSSPRVRMNTEAFF. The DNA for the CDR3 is TGTGCCAGCAGCTCCCCCCGGGTGCGGATGAACACTGAAGCTTTCTTT.

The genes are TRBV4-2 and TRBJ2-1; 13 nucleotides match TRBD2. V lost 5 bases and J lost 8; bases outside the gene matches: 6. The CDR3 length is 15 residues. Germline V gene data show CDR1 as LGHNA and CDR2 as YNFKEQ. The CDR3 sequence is CASSSRTSGSDEQFF. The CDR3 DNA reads TGTGCCAGCAGCTCACGGACTAGCGGGAGCGATGAGCAGTTCTTC.

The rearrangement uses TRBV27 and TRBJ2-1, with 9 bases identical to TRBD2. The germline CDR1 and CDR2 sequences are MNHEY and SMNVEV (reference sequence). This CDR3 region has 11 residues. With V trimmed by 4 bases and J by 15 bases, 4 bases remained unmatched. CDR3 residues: CASSYSGRRFF. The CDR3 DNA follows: TGTGCCAGCAGTTATAGCGGGAGACGGTTCTTC.

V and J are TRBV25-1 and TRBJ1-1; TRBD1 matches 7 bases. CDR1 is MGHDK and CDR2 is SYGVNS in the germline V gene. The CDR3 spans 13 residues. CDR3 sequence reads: CANRGHPNTEAFF. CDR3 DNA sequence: TGTGCTAACAGGGGACACCCGAACACTGAAGCTTTCTTT. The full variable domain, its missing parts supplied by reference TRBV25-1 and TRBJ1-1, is EADIYQTPRYLVIGTGKKITLECSQTMGHDKMYWYQQDPGMELHLIHYSYGVNSTEKGDLSSESTVSRIRTEHFPLTLESARPSHTSQYLCANRGHPNTEAFFGQGTRLTVV.

The CDR3 spells CASSRYEEGRLNEQFF. In nucleotides, the CDR3 is TGTGCCAGCAGCCGATACGAGGAGGGCCGGCTCAATGAGCAGTTCTTC. The chain joins TRBV7-7 to TRBJ2-1; tentative D call: TRBD2 (6 bases). The length of the CDR3 is 16 residues. V lost 5 bases and J lost 6, with 20 bases in between. From germline, CDR1 is SSHAT and CDR2 FNYEAQ (reference sequence).

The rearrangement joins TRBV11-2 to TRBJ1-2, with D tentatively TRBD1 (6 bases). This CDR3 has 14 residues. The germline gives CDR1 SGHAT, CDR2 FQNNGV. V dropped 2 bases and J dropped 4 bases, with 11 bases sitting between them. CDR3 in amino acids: CASSLQDRSYGYTF. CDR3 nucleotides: TGTGCCAGCAGCTTACAGGACAGATCCTATGGCTACACCTTC.

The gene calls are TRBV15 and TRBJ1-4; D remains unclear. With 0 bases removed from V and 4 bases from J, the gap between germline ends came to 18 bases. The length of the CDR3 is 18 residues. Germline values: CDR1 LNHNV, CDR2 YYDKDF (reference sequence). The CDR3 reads CATSRDIMSGDLNEKLFF. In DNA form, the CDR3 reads TGTGCCACCAGCAGAGATATTATGTCAGGCGACCTTAATGAAAAACTGTTTTTT.

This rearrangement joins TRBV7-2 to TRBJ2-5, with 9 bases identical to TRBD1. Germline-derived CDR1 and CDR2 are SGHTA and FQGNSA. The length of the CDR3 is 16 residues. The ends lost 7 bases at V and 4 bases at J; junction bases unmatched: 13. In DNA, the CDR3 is TGTGCCAGCAAATCTGGGGGGACAGGGTTCGGAGAGACCCAGTACTTC. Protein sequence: CASKSGGTGFGETQYF.

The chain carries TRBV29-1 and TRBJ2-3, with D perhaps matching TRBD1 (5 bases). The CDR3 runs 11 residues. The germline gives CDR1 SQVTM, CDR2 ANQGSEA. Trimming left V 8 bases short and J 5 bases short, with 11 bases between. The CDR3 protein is CSIGVEDTQYF. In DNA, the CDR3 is TGCAGCATAGGGGTGGAAGATACGCAGTATTTT.

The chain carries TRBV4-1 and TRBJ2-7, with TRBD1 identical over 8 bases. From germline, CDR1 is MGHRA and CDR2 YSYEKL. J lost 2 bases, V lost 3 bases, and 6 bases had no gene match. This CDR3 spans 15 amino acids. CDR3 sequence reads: CASSHLRDRTYEQYF. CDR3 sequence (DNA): TGCGCCAGCAGCCACCTCCGGGACAGGACCTACGAGCAGTACTTC.

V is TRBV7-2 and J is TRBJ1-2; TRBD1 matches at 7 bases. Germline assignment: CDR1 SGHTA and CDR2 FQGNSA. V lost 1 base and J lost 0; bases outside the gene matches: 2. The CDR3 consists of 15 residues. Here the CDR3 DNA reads TGTGCCAGCAGCTTAGATGGGACAGCTAACTATGGCTACACCTTC. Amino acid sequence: CASSLDGTANYGYTF.

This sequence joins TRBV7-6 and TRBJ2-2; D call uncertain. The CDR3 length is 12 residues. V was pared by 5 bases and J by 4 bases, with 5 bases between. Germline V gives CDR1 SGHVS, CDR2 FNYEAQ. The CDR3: CASSLPTGELFF. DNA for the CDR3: TGTGCCAGCAGCCTACCCACCGGGGAGCTGTTTTTT.

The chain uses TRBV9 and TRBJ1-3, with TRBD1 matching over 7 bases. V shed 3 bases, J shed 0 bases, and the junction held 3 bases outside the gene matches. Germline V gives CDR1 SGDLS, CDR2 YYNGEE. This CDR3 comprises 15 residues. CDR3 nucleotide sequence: TGTGCCAGCAGCGGCTGGGACAGCTCTGGAAACACCATATATTTT. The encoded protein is CASSGWDSSGNTIYF.

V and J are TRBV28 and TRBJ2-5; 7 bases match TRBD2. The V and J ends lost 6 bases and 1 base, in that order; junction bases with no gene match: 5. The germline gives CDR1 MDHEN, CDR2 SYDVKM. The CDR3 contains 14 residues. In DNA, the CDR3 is TGTGCCAGCAGGGAGCTAGCGGTCCAAGAGACCCAGTACTTC. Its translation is CASRELAVQETQYF.

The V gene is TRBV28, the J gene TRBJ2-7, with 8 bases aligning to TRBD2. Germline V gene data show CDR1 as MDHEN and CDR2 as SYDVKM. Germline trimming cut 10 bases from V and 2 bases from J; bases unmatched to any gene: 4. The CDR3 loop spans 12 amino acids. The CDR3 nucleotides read TGTGCCATCCGGGAGGGGCCCTACGAGCAGTACTTC. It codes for CAIREGPYEQYF.

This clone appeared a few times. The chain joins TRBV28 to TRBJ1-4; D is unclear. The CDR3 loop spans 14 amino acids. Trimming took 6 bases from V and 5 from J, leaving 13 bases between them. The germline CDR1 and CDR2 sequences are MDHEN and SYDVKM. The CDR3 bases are TGTGCCAGCAGCGGCGGTGTGACCAATGAAAAACTGTTTTTT. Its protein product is CASSGGVTNEKLFF.

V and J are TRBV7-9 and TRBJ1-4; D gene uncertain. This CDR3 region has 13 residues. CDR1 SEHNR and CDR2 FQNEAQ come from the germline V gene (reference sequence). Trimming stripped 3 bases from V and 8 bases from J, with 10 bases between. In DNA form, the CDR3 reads TGTGCCAGCAGCTTTCCTTTTCCGGAAAAACTGTTTTTT. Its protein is CASSFPFPEKLFF.

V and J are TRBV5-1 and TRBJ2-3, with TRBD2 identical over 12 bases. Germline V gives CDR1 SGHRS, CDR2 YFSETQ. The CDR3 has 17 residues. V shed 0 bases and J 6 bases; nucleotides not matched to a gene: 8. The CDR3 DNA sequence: TGCGCCAGCAGCTTGGAACCGGGACTAGCGGGTGTCGATACGCAGTATTTT. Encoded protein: CASSLEPGLAGVDTQYF.

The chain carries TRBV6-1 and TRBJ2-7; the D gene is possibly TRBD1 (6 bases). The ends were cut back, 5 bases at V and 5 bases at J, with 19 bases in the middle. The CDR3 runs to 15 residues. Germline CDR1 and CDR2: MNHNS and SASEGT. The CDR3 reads CASSLRQDVGHEQYF. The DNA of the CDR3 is TGTGCCAGCAGTCTAAGACAGGACGTTGGACACGAGCAGTACTTC.

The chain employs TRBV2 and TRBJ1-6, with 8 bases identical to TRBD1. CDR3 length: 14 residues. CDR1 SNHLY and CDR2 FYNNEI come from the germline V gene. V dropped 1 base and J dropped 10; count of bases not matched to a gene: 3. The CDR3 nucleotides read TGTGCCAGCAGTGAAGACAGGGGGAGATCACCCCTCCACTTT. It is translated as CASSEDRGRSPLHF.

CDR3 nucleotides: TGTGCCAGCAGTAGCGGGAGCTCCTACGAGCAGTACTTC. Protein product: CASSSGSSYEQYF. This rearrangement joins TRBV13 to TRBJ2-7; 9 bases fit TRBD2. Germline trimming cut 6 bases from V and 0 bases from J; bases unmatched to any gene: 0. The CDR3 is 13 residues long. The germline V gene has CDR1 PRHDT and CDR2 FYEKMQ (reference sequence).

The CDR3 DNA reads as TGTGCCAGCAGTGCATTACCCCCGAGCTCTGGAAACACCATATATTTT. Translated: CASSALPPSSGNTIYF. The chain combines TRBV6-1 with TRBJ1-3; D is undetermined. The germline V gene encodes CDR1 MNHNS and CDR2 SASEGT. The germline V and J ends were trimmed by 4 bases and 0 bases, with 13 bases remaining between them. The CDR3 totals 16 residues.

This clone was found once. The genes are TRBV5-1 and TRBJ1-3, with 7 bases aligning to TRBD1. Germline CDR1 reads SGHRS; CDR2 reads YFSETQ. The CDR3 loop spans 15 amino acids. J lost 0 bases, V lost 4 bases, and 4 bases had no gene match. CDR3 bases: TGCGCCAGCAGCCTGGGACAGCACTCTGGAAACACCATATATTTT. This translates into CASSLGQHSGNTIYF.

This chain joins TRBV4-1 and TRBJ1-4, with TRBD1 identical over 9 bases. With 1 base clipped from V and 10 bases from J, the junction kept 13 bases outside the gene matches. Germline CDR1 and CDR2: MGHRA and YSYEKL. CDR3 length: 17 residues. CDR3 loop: CASSQAGTGGADGKLFF. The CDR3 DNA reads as TGCGCCAGCAGCCAAGCGGGAACAGGGGGCGCAGATGGAAAACTGTTTTTT.

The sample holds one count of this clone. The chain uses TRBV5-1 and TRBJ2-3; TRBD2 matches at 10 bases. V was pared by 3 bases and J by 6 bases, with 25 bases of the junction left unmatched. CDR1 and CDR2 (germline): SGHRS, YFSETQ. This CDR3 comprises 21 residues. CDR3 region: CASSSREVENSSGRARDTQYF. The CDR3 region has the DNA TGCGCCAGCAGCTCAAGGGAGGTTGAAAACTCAAGCGGGAGGGCCAGGGATACGCAGTATTTT.

This chain's CDR3 is CASSPPGRGTRELFF. DNA of the CDR3: TGCGCCAGCAGCCCCCCTGGAAGGGGGACCCGGGAGCTGTTTTTT. This chain connects TRBV5-1 to TRBJ2-2; D possibly corresponds to TRBD1 (6 bases). In germline, CDR1 is SGHRS, CDR2 YFSETQ. The V end lost 4 bases, the J end lost 9 bases, and 19 bases lay between the germline ends. This CDR3 contains 15 residues.